The 14 T cell receptor beta chains in this list originate from one sample, sequenced in a study of T cells in Graves' hyperthyroidism and ophthalmopathy. From RNA transcripts, TCR beta CDR3 regions were amplified. The HTBI primer set drove a first-round RT-PCR of the TCR CDR3. TCRdb passed the multiplex PCR reads through MiXCR, listing each CDR3 protein once. The top ten clones hold 18% of a sample with hundreds of thousands of distinct CDR3 sequences, approximately 15% of them seen once. The sequencing sample was made of blood. Source of these receptors: a woman younger than 30 with Graves' hyperthyroidism.

There are a few counts of this clonotype. The genes are TRBV24-1 and TRBJ2-5, with TRBD1 identical over 8 bases. With 1 base clipped from V and 5 bases from J, the junction kept 5 bases outside the gene matches. Germline V lookup: CDR1 KGHDR, CDR2 SFDVKD. The CDR3 is made up of 15 amino acids. CDR3 in DNA: TGTGCCACCAGTGATTTAGACAGGGGTGACGAGACCCAGTACTTC. Its translation is CATSDLDRGDETQYF.

This clonotype appeared a few times. The V call is TRBV18, the J call TRBJ2-5, with TRBD2 identical over 8 bases. CDR3 length: 18 residues. Germline V CDR1 and CDR2: KGHSH, LQKENI. The V segment lost 2 bases and the J segment 1 base; nucleotides outside the gene matches: 12. Here the CDR3 reads CASSPSAASGYLQETQYF. The CDR3 DNA sequence: TGTGCCAGCTCACCAAGTGCGGCTAGCGGGTACCTCCAAGAGACCCAGTACTTC.

This clonotype was counted only a few times. This rearrangement joins TRBV24-1 to TRBJ2-5; 11 bases are a match to TRBD1. This CDR3 is built from 17 residues. The germline V gene has CDR1 KGHDR and CDR2 SFDVKD. The trim removed 3 bases at V and 2 bases at J, leaving 7 bases unmatched. The DNA of the CDR3 is TGTGCCACCAGTGATGGACCGGGACAGGGGGGTCAAGAGACCCAGTACTTC. This translates into CATSDGPGQGGQETQYF.

This clonotype was seen at least ten times. The chain uses TRBV7-2 and TRBJ1-1, with D possibly matching TRBD1 (5 bases). Germline CDR1 and CDR2: SGHTA and FQGNSA. The ends were cut back, 5 bases at V and 6 bases at J, with 16 bases in the middle. CDR3 length: 14 residues. CDR3 amino acids: CASSPTPGGSEAFF. The CDR3 nucleotides read TGTGCCAGCAGCCCCACCCCCGGGGGGTCTGAAGCTTTCTTT.

This clonotype was detected a few times. The V gene is TRBV12-3 or TRBV12-4, the J gene TRBJ2-3; 10 nucleotides match TRBD2. Trimming at V came to 4 bases and at J to 3 bases, leaving 7 bases not matched to a gene. This CDR3 is built from 16 residues. The CDR3 loop is CASSSALAGTTDTQYF. The CDR3, as DNA: TGTGCCAGCAGTTCCGCACTAGCGGGGACAACAGATACGCAGTATTTT.

This clonotype came up many times. The rearrangement joins TRBV6-6 to TRBJ2-3; TRBD2 matches at 12 bases. The trim removed 2 bases at V and 7 bases at J, leaving 10 bases unmatched. Germline V gene lookup returns CDR1 MNHNY and CDR2 SVGAGI (reference sequence). The CDR3 is made up of 17 amino acids. CDR3 residues: CASSYTGLAGGQNTQYF. CDR3 in DNA: TGTGCCAGCAGTTACACGGGACTAGCGGGTGGACAAAATACGCAGTATTTT.

This clonotype was seen many times. The chain is built from TRBV5-1 and TRBJ2-1, with TRBD1 matching over 10 bases. The CDR3 spans 14 residues. Germline values: CDR1 SGHRS, CDR2 YFSETQ. V shed 0 bases, J shed 6 bases, and the junction held 0 bases outside the gene matches. The CDR3 DNA sequence: TGCGCCAGCAGCTTGGGGACAGGGGGCAATGAGCAGTTCTTC. Translated: CASSLGTGGNEQFF.

This clonotype was recorded at least ten times. The CDR3 spells CATSGVGGLEQYF. CDR3 sequence (DNA): TGTGCCACCAGTGGGGTCGGAGGGCTCGAGCAGTACTTC. The V and J genes are TRBV24-1 and TRBJ2-7; D may be TRBD2 (6 bases). The length of the CDR3 is 13 residues. V gave up 5 bases and J gave up 6 bases, with 13 bases separating them. Looked up from germline, CDR1 is KGHDR and CDR2 is SFDVKD.

This clonotype was counted a few times. This chain joins TRBV7-9 and TRBJ1-5; D is unresolved. V lost 5 bases to trimming and J lost 5 bases, with 10 bases between them. The germline CDR1 and CDR2 sequences are SEHNR and FQNEAQ (reference sequence). The CDR3 totals 13 residues. CDR3 DNA sequence: TGTGCCAGCAGCGCGGGAGGGCATCAGCCCCAGCATTTT. Its protein product is CASSAGGHQPQHF.

In its sample, this clonotype was seen once. It may be a read error: a sequence one base away is much more abundant. The chain is built from TRBV28 and TRBJ1-4; D might be TRBD1 (6 bases). Germline assignment: CDR1 MDHEN and CDR2 SYDVKM. The CDR3 is 16 residues long. The CDR3 sequence: CASSTPQTGSNDKLFF. CDR3 nucleotide sequence: TGTGCCAGCAGTACCCCCCAGACAGGCTCTAATGACAAACTGTTTTTT.

The table lists this clonotype with a count of one. This rearrangement joins TRBV20-1 to TRBJ2-1, with 10 bases lining up with TRBD2. Germline V lookup: CDR1 DFQATT, CDR2 SNEGSKA (reference sequence). The CDR3 has 16 residues. V shed 0 bases, J shed 5 bases, and the junction held 7 bases outside the gene matches. Here the CDR3 DNA reads TGCAGTGCTAGAGATATTTGGCTAGCGGGGGACAATGAGCAGTTCTTC. This gives the protein CSARDIWLAGDNEQFF.

The gene calls are TRBV6-5 and TRBJ2-2; D uncertain. The ends were cut back, 6 bases at V and 7 bases at J, with 9 bases in the middle. The CDR3 is 12 residues long. Per the germline V gene, CDR1 is MNHEY and CDR2 is SVGAGI. The CDR3 loop reads CASRPYGGELFF. The CDR3 coding sequence is TGTGCCAGCAGACCCTACGGCGGGGAGCTGTTTTTT.

The rearrangement links TRBV7-9 to TRBJ1-3, with 7 positions matching TRBD1. Trimming at V came to 3 bases and at J to 1 base, leaving 6 bases not matched to a gene. From germline, CDR1 is SEHNR and CDR2 FQNEAQ (reference sequence). CDR3 length: 16 amino acids. DNA of the CDR3: TGTGCCAGCAGCTTCGACAGGGCTTTTTCTGGAAACACCATATATTTT. It yields the protein CASSFDRAFSGNTIYF.

The J gene is TRBJ2-1, the V gene TRBV12-3 or TRBV12-4, with D perhaps TRBD1 or TRBD2 (6 bases each). V shed 3 bases and J shed 10 bases, with 19 bases lying between them. The CDR3 is 15 amino acids. CDR3 sequence reads: CASSFAGGRSGEQFF. The CDR3 DNA sequence: TGTGCCAGCAGTTTTGCCGGGGGCCGGAGTGGAGAGCAGTTCTTC.